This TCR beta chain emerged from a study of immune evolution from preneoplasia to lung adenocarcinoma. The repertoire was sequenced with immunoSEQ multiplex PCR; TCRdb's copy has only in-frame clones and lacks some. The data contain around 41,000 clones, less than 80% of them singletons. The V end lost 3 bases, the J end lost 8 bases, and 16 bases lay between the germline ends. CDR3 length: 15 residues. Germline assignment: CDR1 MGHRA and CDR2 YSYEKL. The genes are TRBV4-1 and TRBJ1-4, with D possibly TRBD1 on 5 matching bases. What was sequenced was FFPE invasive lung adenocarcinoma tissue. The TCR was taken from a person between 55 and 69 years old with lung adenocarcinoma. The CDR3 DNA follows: TGCGCCAGCAGCCACCCAGGGAGGTTAGGGGAAAAACTGTTTTTT. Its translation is CASSHPGRLGEKLFF.